This T cell receptor (beta chain) came from a study of blood T cell repertoires in COVID-19. Background on the study: The samples span acute and convalescent COVID-19 from the United States, Italy and Spain. The cDNA or gDNA used as material had been derived from T cells, B-cell-depleted T cells, or PBMCs.

This CDR3 comprises 15 residues. The J segment lost 10 bases and the V segment lost 1 base, leaving 8 bases of the junction unmatched. Germline CDR1 and CDR2: MNHNS and SASEGT. Original processing notes: Amplification of reference gene primers provided the estimated nucleated cell counts. Generated by immunoSEQ multiplex PCR, the TCRdb table keeps only in-frame clones and is missing some. That table gives V, J and clone size, and the DNA gave D and trimming. The sample records 60,000 to 75,000 clones, almost 90% being singletons. V usage is TRBV6-1 and J usage is TRBJ2-3; 10 nucleotides agree with TRBD2. Sequencing used peripheral blood. This TCR was recovered from a woman over 75 with active COVID-19. The CDR3 protein is CASSEGSGGARPQYF. In nucleotides, the CDR3 is TGTGCCAGCAGTGAAGGGAGCGGGGGGGCCCGTCCGCAGTATTTT.